The 2 T cell receptor beta chains below were found in one sample sequenced in a study of memory CD8 T cells in hepatitis C reinfection. Time point meaning: late/post reinfection, 12 to 24 weeks after detection. TCR sequencing was done directly ex vivo on sorted cells, without expansion in vitro. The assay was immunoSEQ multiplex PCR, and TCRdb's table has in-frame clones only and misses some. The sample yields about 46,000 clones, nearly 90% seen once. Sequencing was performed on naive CD8+ T cells sorted from blood. The receptors derive from a man aged 18 to 29 with hepatitis C virus infection.

This chain links TRBV5-4 with TRBJ2-3; TRBD2 matches 8 bases. The CDR3 totals 17 residues. The germline V gene has CDR1 SGHNT and CDR2 YYREEE (reference sequence). V lost 0 bases and J lost 2; bases outside the gene matches: 8. The CDR3 nucleotides read TGTGCCAGCAGCTTGGTCGGGGGGGGGCGGGCCACAGATACGCAGTATTTT. Protein: CASSLVGGGRATDTQYF.

This chain links TRBV7-9 with TRBJ2-5, with 9 bases lining up with TRBD1. The CDR3 is 14 amino acids. Germline-derived CDR1 and CDR2 are SEHNR and FQNEAQ (reference sequence). After removal of 4 bases from V and 4 bases from J, the junction contained 4 bases not matched to a gene. The CDR3 DNA reads as TGTGCCAGCAGCTCCGAGACAGGGGGAGAGACCCAGTACTTC. Translated: CASSSETGGETQYF.